Presented here are 15 T cell receptor beta chains from one specimen sequenced in a study of shared clonotypes between healthy human individuals. Using immunoSEQ multiplex PCR, the repertoire was profiled, and TCRdb retains in-frame clones only, with some absent. The sample has roughly 2,300,000 clones, 85% to 95% seen once. Specimen: naive CD4+ T cells from PBMCs. Subset in this sample: CD45RA+ positively selected. The receptors originated from a man between 18 and 35 years old in good health. Some clones in this sample may be carry-over from other donors' samples.

The genes are TRBV30 and TRBJ1-1; D is unclear. This CDR3 has 14 residues. V was clipped by 1 base and J by 6 bases, with 15 bases between them. Germline V gene data show CDR1 as GTSNPN and CDR2 as SVGIG (reference sequence). This CDR3 reads CAWSAFPPYAEAFF. CDR3 sequence (DNA): TGTGCCTGGAGTGCCTTTCCCCCCTACGCTGAAGCTTTCTTT.

The chain is built from TRBV7-3 and TRBJ1-2; TRBD1 matches 8 bases. The CDR3 has 13 residues. The V gene's germline CDR1 is SGHTA and CDR2 FQGTGA. J gave up 8 bases and V 5 bases, and 7 bases lay outside the gene matches. The CDR3: CASSPGQGAGYTF. DNA of the CDR3: TGTGCCAGCAGCCCGGGTCAGGGGGCCGGCTACACCTTC.

A remark on this clone: The same CDR3 can be traced to other DNA sequences in this sample. The chain couples TRBV5-6 to TRBJ2-7; 10 positions match TRBD1. V lost 3 bases to trimming and J lost 3 bases; unmatched junction nucleotides: 3. This CDR3 contains 14 residues. Per germline, CDR1 SGHDT and CDR2 YYEEEE. CDR3 sequence reads: CASSSGQGNYEQYF. CDR3 DNA: TGTGCCAGCAGCTCGGGACAGGGGAACTACGAGCAGTACTTC.

The CDR3 protein is CASSWENRGGYNEQFF. CDR3 sequence (DNA): TGCGCCAGCAGCTGGGAGAACAGGGGAGGATACAATGAGCAGTTCTTC. This chain joins TRBV5-1 and TRBJ2-1; D perhaps matches TRBD1 (7 bases). In germline, CDR1 is SGHRS, CDR2 YFSETQ. The CDR3 contains 16 residues. V lost 3 bases and J 4 bases, leaving 17 bases between the germline ends.

This chain uses TRBV4-1 with TRBJ2-7; 8 bases are shared with TRBD2. This CDR3 spans 17 amino acids. In germline, CDR1 is MGHRA, CDR2 YSYEKL. The ends lost 6 bases at V and 2 bases at J; junction bases unmatched: 15. This CDR3 reads CASSSWTSGGPTYEQYF. The DNA of the CDR3 is TGCGCCAGCAGTTCATGGACGTCGGGAGGGCCGACCTACGAGCAGTACTTC.

The chain links TRBV9 to TRBJ2-4; perhaps TRBD2 as D (6 bases). V shed 3 bases and J shed 1 base, with 14 bases lying between them. CDR3 length: 16 residues. The V gene's germline CDR1 is SGDLS and CDR2 YYNGEE. CDR3 protein: CASSERAEGAKNIQYF. The DNA for the CDR3 is TGTGCCAGCAGCGAAAGGGCGGAGGGGGCCAAAAACATTCAGTACTTC.

This clone showed up just once. The rearrangement uses TRBV6-5 and TRBJ1-4, with D possibly being TRBD1 (5 bases). V gave up 2 bases and J gave up 8 bases, with 15 bases separating them. The CDR3 runs to 15 residues. Germline CDR1 reads MNHEY; CDR2 reads SVGAGI. The DNA of the CDR3 is TGTGCCAGCAGTTACGGCGGGCACGGGGGAGAAAAACTGTTTTTT. Its protein is CASSYGGHGGEKLFF.

The table lists this clone with a count of one. V and J are TRBV27 and TRBJ2-7; no clear D gene. The V gene's germline CDR1 is MNHEY and CDR2 SMNVEV (reference sequence). The CDR3 is 15 amino acids. V lost 4 bases to trimming and J lost 2 bases, with 15 bases between them. The CDR3 coding sequence is TGTGCCAGCAGTTATTCCCCCACCCCAACCTACGAGCAGTACTTC. This encodes CASSYSPTPTYEQYF.

The chain joins TRBV27 to TRBJ1-2; unclear D gene. This CDR3 comprises 14 residues. The germline CDR1 and CDR2 sequences are MNHEY and SMNVEV (reference sequence). V was cut by 0 bases and J by 2 bases, with 7 bases left in between. The CDR3, as DNA: TGTGCCAGCAGTTTATCGAACAGAAACTATGGCTACACCTTC. Translating it yields CASSLSNRNYGYTF.

The rearrangement links TRBV4-1 to TRBJ1-4; D unresolved. Germline CDR1 is MGHRA and CDR2 is YSYEKL. V was shortened by 4 bases and J by 2 bases, with 11 bases between the two germline ends. The CDR3 is 15 residues long. CDR3 sequence reads: CASSPHGQTNEKLFF. CDR3 in DNA: TGCGCCAGCAGCCCCCATGGGCAGACTAATGAAAAACTGTTTTTT.

The rearrangement links TRBV19 to TRBJ2-7; TRBD2 agrees at 7 bases. From germline, CDR1 is LNHDA and CDR2 SQIVND (reference sequence). This CDR3 comprises 14 residues. Losses at the gene ends were 5 bases for V and 4 bases for J; bases not matched to a gene: 8. The CDR3 here is CASSGASGGYEQYF. The CDR3 region has the DNA TGTGCCAGTAGTGGGGCGTCGGGAGGTTACGAGCAGTACTTC.

V usage is TRBV6-5 and J usage is TRBJ2-1; D gene unclear. CDR1 is MNHEY and CDR2 is SVGAGI in the germline V gene. This CDR3 has 12 amino acids. Trimming removed 2 bases at V and 7 bases at J, with 6 bases between. The CDR3 reads CASSYGRNEQFF. The CDR3 region has the DNA TGTGCCAGCAGTTACGGGCGAAATGAGCAGTTCTTC.

The sample holds a few counts of this clone. The V call is TRBV6-6, the J call TRBJ1-1, with TRBD1 as a possible D gene (6 bases). The V end lost 6 bases, the J end lost 0 bases, and 11 bases lay between the germline ends. The CDR3 totals 14 residues. Germline V gives CDR1 MNHNY, CDR2 SVGAGI (reference sequence). The CDR3 reads CASRQDRLNTEAFF. The DNA for the CDR3 is TGTGCCAGCAGACAAGACAGGTTGAACACTGAAGCTTTCTTT.

In this sample, this clone turned up once. The chain recombines TRBV28 with TRBJ1-5; 9 bases map to TRBD1. V gave up 8 bases and J gave up 5 bases; unmatched junction bases: 10. Germline V CDR1 and CDR2: MDHEN, SYDVKM. CDR3 size: 15 residues. CDR3 protein: CASLTGTGFDQPQHF. The CDR3 DNA reads TGTGCCAGCCTTACCGGGACAGGGTTTGATCAGCCCCAGCATTTT.

The rearrangement links TRBV28 to TRBJ2-5; 8 bases match TRBD1. With V trimmed by 7 bases and J by 5 bases, 12 bases remained unmatched. The CDR3 loop spans 15 amino acids. Germline values: CDR1 MDHEN, CDR2 SYDVKM. CDR3 bases: TGTGCCAGCAAAAAAAGGGACAGGATGGTCGAGACCCAGTACTTC. Encoded protein: CASKKRDRMVETQYF.